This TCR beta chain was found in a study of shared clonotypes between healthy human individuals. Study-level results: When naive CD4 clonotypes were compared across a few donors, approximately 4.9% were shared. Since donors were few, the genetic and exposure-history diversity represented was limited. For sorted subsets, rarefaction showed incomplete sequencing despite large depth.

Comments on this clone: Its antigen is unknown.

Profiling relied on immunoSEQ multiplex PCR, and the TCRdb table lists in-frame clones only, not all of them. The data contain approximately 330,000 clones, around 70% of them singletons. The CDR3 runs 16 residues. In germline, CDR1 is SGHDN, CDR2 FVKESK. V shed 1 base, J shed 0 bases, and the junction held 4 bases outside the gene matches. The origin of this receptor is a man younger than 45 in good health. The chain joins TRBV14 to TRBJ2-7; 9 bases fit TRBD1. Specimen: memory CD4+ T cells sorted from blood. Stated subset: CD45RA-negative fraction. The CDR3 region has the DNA TGTGCCAGCAGCCAAGGGGACAGGGTCACCTCCTACGAGCAGTACTTC. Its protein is CASSQGDRVTSYEQYF.